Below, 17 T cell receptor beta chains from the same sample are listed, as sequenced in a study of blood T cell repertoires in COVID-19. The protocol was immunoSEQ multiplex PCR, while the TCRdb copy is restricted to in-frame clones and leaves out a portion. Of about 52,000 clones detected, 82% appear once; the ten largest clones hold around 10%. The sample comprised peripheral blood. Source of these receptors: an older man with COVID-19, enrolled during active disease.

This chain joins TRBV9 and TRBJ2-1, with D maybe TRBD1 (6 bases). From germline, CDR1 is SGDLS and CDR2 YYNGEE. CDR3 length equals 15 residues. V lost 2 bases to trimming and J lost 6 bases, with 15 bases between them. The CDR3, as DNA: TGTGCCAGCAGCGTGTTGGCAGGGGTAATCAATGAGCAGTTCTTC. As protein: CASSVLAGVINEQFF. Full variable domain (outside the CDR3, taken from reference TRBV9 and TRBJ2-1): DSGVTQTPKHLITATGQRVTLRCSPRSGDLSVYWYQQSLDQGLQFLIQYYNGEERAKGNILERFSAQQFPDLHSELNLSSLELGDSALYFCASSVLAGVINEQFFGPGTRLTVL.

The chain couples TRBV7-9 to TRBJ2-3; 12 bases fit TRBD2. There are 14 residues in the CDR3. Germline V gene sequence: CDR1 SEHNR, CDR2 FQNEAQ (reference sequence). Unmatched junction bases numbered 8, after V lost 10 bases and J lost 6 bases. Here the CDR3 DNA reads TGTGCCACCGGACTAGCGGGAAAGGGGGATACGCAGTATTTT. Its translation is CATGLAGKGDTQYF.

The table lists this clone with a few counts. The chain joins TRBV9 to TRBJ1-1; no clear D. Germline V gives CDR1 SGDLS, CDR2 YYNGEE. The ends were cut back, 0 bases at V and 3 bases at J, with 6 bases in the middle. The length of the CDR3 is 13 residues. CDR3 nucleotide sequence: TGTGCCAGCAGCGTAGCCGGGTACACTGAAGCTTTCTTT. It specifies CASSVAGYTEAFF. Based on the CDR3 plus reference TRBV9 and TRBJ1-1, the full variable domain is DSGVTQTPKHLITATGQRVTLRCSPRSGDLSVYWYQQSLDQGLQFLIQYYNGEERAKGNILERFSAQQFPDLHSELNLSSLELGDSALYFCASSVAGYTEAFFGQGTRLTVV.

The CDR3 loop reads CASSEATGQGFGQPQHF. The CDR3 DNA sequence: TGTGCCAGCAGTGAAGCGACGGGACAGGGTTTTGGACAGCCCCAGCATTTT. The rearrangement uses TRBV6-1 and TRBJ1-5, with 9 bases aligning to TRBD1. After removal of 0 bases from V and 7 bases from J, the junction contained 10 bases not matched to a gene. The length of the CDR3 is 17 residues. Germline assignment: CDR1 MNHNS and CDR2 SASEGT.

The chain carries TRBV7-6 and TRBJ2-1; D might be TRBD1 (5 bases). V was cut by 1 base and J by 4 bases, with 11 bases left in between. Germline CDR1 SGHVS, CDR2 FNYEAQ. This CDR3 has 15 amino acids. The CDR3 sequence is CASSLDQGTYNEQFF. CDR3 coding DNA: TGTGCCAGCAGCTTAGATCAGGGAACGTACAATGAGCAGTTCTTC.

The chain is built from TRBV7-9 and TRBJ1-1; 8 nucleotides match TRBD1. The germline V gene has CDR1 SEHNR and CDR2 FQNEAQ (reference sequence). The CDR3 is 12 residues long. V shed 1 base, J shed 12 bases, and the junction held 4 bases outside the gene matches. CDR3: CASSLGQGASFF. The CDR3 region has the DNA TGTGCCAGCAGCTTAGGGCAGGGGGCGTCTTTCTTT. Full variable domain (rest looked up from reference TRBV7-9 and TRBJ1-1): DTGVSQNPRHKITKRGQNVTFRCDPISEHNRLYWYRQTLGQGPEFLTYFQNEAQLEKSRLLSDRFSAERPKGSFSTLEIQRTEQGDSAMYLCASSLGQGASFFGQGTRLTVV.

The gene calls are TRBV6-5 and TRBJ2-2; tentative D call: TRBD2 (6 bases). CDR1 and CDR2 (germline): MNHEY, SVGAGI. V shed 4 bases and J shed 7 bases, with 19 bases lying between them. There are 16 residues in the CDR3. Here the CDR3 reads CASSSRKAGRSGELFF. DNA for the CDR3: TGTGCCAGCAGTTCCAGAAAGGCGGGACGTAGCGGGGAGCTGTTTTTT.

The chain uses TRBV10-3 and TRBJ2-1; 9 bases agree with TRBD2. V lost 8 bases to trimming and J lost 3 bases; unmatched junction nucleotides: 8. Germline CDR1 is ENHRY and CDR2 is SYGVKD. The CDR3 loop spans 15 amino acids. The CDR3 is CAIVGAGGLYNEQFF. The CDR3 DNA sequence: TGTGCCATCGTTGGAGCGGGGGGCCTCTACAATGAGCAGTTCTTC.

CDR3 region: CACKTGLGDQPQHF. The DNA for the CDR3 is TGCGCCTGTAAAACAGGGCTGGGGGATCAGCCCCAGCATTTT. The chain joins TRBV5-1 to TRBJ1-5; possible D gene TRBD1, 6 bases. Trimming left V 10 bases short and J 5 bases short, with 19 bases between. Looked up from germline, CDR1 is SGHRS and CDR2 is YFSETQ. This CDR3 has 14 residues. Full variable domain (outside the CDR3, taken from reference TRBV5-1 and TRBJ1-5): KAGVTQTPRYLIKTRGQQVTLSCSPISGHRSVSWYQQTPGQGLQFLFEYFSETQRNKGNFPGRFSGRQFSNSRSEMNVSTLELGDSALYLCACKTGLGDQPQHFGDGTRLSIL.

The chain's CDR3 is CAWSVQGYEQYF. CDR3 bases: TGTGCCTGGAGCGTACAGGGGTACGAGCAGTACTTC. The rearrangement joins TRBV30 to TRBJ2-7; 7 positions match TRBD1. J gave up 4 bases and V 3 bases, and 3 bases lay outside the gene matches. In germline, CDR1 is GTSNPN, CDR2 SVGIG (reference sequence). This CDR3 region has 12 residues.

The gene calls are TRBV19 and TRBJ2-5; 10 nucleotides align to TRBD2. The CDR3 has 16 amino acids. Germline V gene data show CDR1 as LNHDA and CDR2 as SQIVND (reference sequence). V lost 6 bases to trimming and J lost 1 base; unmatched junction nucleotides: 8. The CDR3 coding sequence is TGTGCCAGTAGCGTAACTAGCGGGGCCCCCCAAGAGACCCAGTACTTC. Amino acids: CASSVTSGAPQETQYF.

This chain's CDR3 is CASRGRTREKLFF. CDR3 in DNA: TGTGCCAGTCGGGGTCGTACGCGCGAAAAACTGTTTTTT. The gene calls are TRBV28 and TRBJ1-4; no definite D call. V lost 9 bases and J 8 bases, leaving 16 bases between the germline ends. The germline V gene encodes CDR1 MDHEN and CDR2 SYDVKM. The CDR3 has 13 amino acids.

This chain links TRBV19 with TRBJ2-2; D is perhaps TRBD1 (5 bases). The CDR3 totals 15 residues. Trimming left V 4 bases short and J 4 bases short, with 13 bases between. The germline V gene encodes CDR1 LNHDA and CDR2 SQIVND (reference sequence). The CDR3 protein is CASSTQGPGTGELFF. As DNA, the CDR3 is TGTGCCAGTAGTACGCAGGGCCCGGGCACCGGGGAGCTGTTTTTT.

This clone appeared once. The CDR3 loop reads CASSYLAPNAKNIQYF. The CDR3 DNA follows: TGTGCCAGCAGTTACCTGGCCCCCAACGCCAAAAACATTCAGTACTTC. This rearrangement joins TRBV6-2 or TRBV6-3 to TRBJ2-4; no firm D call. In germline, CDR1 is MNHEY, CDR2 SVGEGT. The V and J ends lost 2 bases and 1 base respectively, with 12 bases between them. CDR3 size: 16 residues.

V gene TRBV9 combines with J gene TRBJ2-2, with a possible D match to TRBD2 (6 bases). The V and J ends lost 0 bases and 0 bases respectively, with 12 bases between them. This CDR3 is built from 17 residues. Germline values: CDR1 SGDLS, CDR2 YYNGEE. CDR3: CASSVVASGSNTGELFF. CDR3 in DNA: TGTGCCAGCAGCGTAGTAGCCAGCGGGTCGAACACCGGGGAGCTGTTTTTT.

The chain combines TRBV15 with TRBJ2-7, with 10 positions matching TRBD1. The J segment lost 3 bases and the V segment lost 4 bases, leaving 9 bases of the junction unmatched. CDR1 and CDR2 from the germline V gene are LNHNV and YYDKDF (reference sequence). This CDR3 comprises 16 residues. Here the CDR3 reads CATSTSLTGGLYEQYF. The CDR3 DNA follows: TGTGCCACCAGCACCTCTTTGACAGGGGGCCTCTACGAGCAGTACTTC.

The CDR3 protein is CASNAPGQGLNQPQHF. The CDR3 bases are TGTGCCAGTAACGCCCCGGGACAGGGGCTTAATCAGCCCCAGCATTTT. The chain couples TRBV21-1 to TRBJ1-5; the D call TRBD1 from the table was never checked on the DNA. TRBV21-1 is given as a pseudogene. The CDR3 spans 16 residues.